A selection of T cell receptor beta chains follows, all from one sample in a study of T cells expressing NK-cell markers. TCRdb re-called the 5' RACE reads; one entry per CDR3 protein, DNA not given. Seen in this sample are about 550,000 distinct CDR3 sequences; the ten most common clones hold approximately 4%. The material sequenced was blood T cells: a sorted CD56 or NKG2C T cell subset, CD4+ or CD8+ T cells, or bulk PBMC T cells (not recorded which). The receptors were gathered from a man between 18 and 35 years old in good health. Each CDR3 is given with its conserved first and last residue.

j_gene,v_gene,CDR3aa
TRBJ2-2,TRBV5-5,CASMAGSVVTGELFF
TRBJ2-7,TRBV20-1,CSASLGPTANEQYF
TRBJ1-4,TRBV6-5,CASLQAAGEKLFF
TRBJ1-2,TRBV4-1,CASSQGAGGALYGYTF
TRBJ2-7,TRBV29-1,CSVTAAQGAYEQYF
TRBJ2-3,TRBV20-1,CSARDRGSSTDTQYF
TRBJ2-5,TRBV5-6,CASTPAGGETQYF
TRBJ2-7,TRBV20-1,CSASQTSVEQYF
TRBJ2-5,TRBV28,CASSSTVRDRERETQYF
TRBJ1-5,TRBV12-3/TRBV12-4,CASMAGGRSQHF
TRBJ2-3,TRBV7-2,CASSFGHGDTQYF